Presented here are 30 T cell receptor beta chains from one specimen sequenced in a study of neurological immune-mediated disorders. TCRdb re-called the 5' RACE reads with MiXCR, one entry per CDR3 protein. This table holds approximately 50,000 distinct CDR3 sequences, about a tenth found once. The sequenced sample was PBMCs. These receptors all come from a man between 65 and 85 years old with HTLV-1-associated myelopathy (HAM/TSP).

This clonotype was counted ten times or more. The CDR3 loop reads CASSLFGNYGYTF. In DNA, the CDR3 is TGTGCCAGCAGTTTATTTGGGAACTATGGCTACACCTTC. The chain joins TRBV27 to TRBJ1-2, with D unresolved. This CDR3 spans 13 amino acids. The V and J ends lost 1 base and 2 bases respectively, with 5 bases between them. Germline CDR1 and CDR2: MNHEY and SMNVEV (reference sequence).

This clonotype has at least ten counts. The V and J genes are TRBV3-1 and TRBJ2-1, with TRBD2 as a possible D gene (5 bases). The germline V and J ends were trimmed by 4 bases and 4 bases, with 17 bases remaining between them. CDR3 length: 16 amino acids. Germline V gene data show CDR1 as LGHDT and CDR2 as YNNKEL (reference sequence). This CDR3 is CASSPKHWTGYNEQFF. In DNA, the CDR3 is TGTGCCAGCAGCCCGAAGCACTGGACTGGGTACAATGAGCAGTTCTTC.

This clonotype was recorded many times. This chain uses TRBV11-2 with TRBJ2-3; D gene unclear. Trimming pared 4 bases from V and 2 bases from J, leaving 10 bases between. The CDR3 loop spans 14 amino acids. Germline V gene lookup returns CDR1 SGHAT and CDR2 FQNNGV. The CDR3 DNA sequence: TGTGCCAGCAGCTCCAGGAAAATCACAGATACGCAGTATTTT. Translated: CASSSRKITDTQYF.

This chain connects TRBV4-3 to TRBJ1-1, with 8 nucleotides matching TRBD1. Germline-derived CDR1 and CDR2 are LGHNA and YSLEER. The junction had 5 bases not matched to a gene; V was cut back by 4 bases and J by 1 base. The CDR3 runs to 15 residues. CDR3 nucleotide sequence: TGCGCCAGCAGCCCCATCAGGGGGCGGAACACTGAAGCTTTCTTT. This codes for CASSPIRGRNTEAFF.

On this clonotype: With a much larger clone just one base away, this may be a read error. The chain joins TRBV5-5 to TRBJ2-1; D remains unclear. Germline V gene sequence: CDR1 SGHKS, CDR2 YYEKEE (reference sequence). The length of the CDR3 is 13 residues. The CDR3, as DNA: TGTGCCAGCAACTTGGTTGGGTCCAATGAGCAGTTCTTC. This encodes CASNLVGSNEQFF.

This clonotype was counted at least ten times. The chain joins TRBV28 to TRBJ1-2, with D possibly matching TRBD1 (5 bases). From germline, CDR1 is MDHEN and CDR2 SYDVKM. V gave up 3 bases and J gave up 4 bases, with 12 bases separating them. The CDR3 has 14 amino acids. Written as DNA, the CDR3 is TGTGCCAGCAGTTTCGGCCTTGGGGGCTATGGCTACACCTTC. Its protein product is CASSFGLGGYGYTF.

Points on this clonotype: The germline gene is not matched at one end of the junction; a read error may be the cause. V usage is TRBV12-3 or TRBV12-4 and J usage is TRBJ1-5; perhaps TRBD1 as D (6 bases). This CDR3 spans 14 amino acids. CDR3 bases: TGTACCAGCAGCCAAGGGGGGATAGCCCAGCCCCAGCATTTT. Protein product: CTSSQGGIAQPQHF.

This clonotype was counted at least ten times. CDR3 amino acids: CASSRARQYF. The DNA for the CDR3 is TGTGCCAGCAGCCGAGCGCGGCAGTATTTT. The chain employs TRBV12-3 or TRBV12-4 and TRBJ2-3, with D unresolved. With 6 bases removed from V and 11 bases from J, the gap between germline ends came to 9 bases. The CDR3 sequence is 10 residues long.

This clonotype showed up many times. The chain couples TRBV12-3 or TRBV12-4 to TRBJ2-7; 7 bases are shared with TRBD1. This CDR3 is 12 amino acids long. V lost 4 bases, J lost 5 bases, and 2 bases stayed unmatched. In DNA form, the CDR3 reads TGTGCCAGCAGTTCGACAGGGAACGAGCAGTACTTC. Translating gives CASSSTGNEQYF.

This clonotype was recorded many times. The chain has TRBV20-1 and TRBJ1-6; D gene unclear. The CDR3 contains 14 residues. Trimming left V 1 base short and J 8 bases short, with 12 bases between. CDR1 and CDR2 from the germline V gene are DFQATT and SNEGSKA (reference sequence). The DNA of the CDR3 is TGCAGTGCTAGAGGTCGGGCCTTGGATTCACCCCTCCACTTT. It is translated as CSARGRALDSPLHF.

This clonotype was seen ten or more times. With a much larger clone just one base away, this may be a read error. The CDR3 spells CASSPDRAVNEQFF. The CDR3 coding sequence is TGTGCCAGCAGCCCGGACAGGGCTGTGAATGAGCAGTTCTTC. The chain couples TRBV7-9 to TRBJ2-1; TRBD1 matches 8 bases. This CDR3 region has 14 residues. The V and J ends lost 5 bases and 7 bases, in that order; junction bases with no gene match: 7. Germline V CDR1 and CDR2: SEHNR, FQNEAQ (reference sequence). The full variable domain, completed using reference TRBV7-9 and TRBJ2-1, is DTGVSQNPRHKITKRGQNVTFRCDPISEHNRLYWYRQTLGQGPEFLTYFQNEAQLEKSRLLSDRFSAERPKGSFSTLEIQRTEQGDSAMYLCASSPDRAVNEQFFGPGTRLTVL.

In its sample, this clonotype was seen once. The chain uses TRBV10-2 and TRBJ1-4, with 7 bases that match TRBD1. The CDR3 loop spans 13 amino acids. J was trimmed by 5 bases and V by 7 bases; bases with no gene match: 4. Germline V gene data show CDR1 as WSHSY and CDR2 as SAAADI. The CDR3 DNA follows: TGCGCCAGCACCCCGGACAGGAATGAAAAACTGTTTTTT. This encodes CASTPDRNEKLFF.

This clonotype was counted many times. The chain uses TRBV5-1 and TRBJ2-1; 7 bases fit TRBD2. The CDR3 extends over 16 amino acids. CDR1 is SGHRS and CDR2 is YFSETQ in the germline V gene. Germline trimming cut 4 bases from V and 10 bases from J; bases unmatched to any gene: 17. Here the CDR3 reads CASSPGGTGYSDEQFF. CDR3 in DNA: TGCGCCAGCAGCCCCGGGGGGACGGGCTATTCAGACGAGCAGTTCTTC.

This chain connects TRBV19 to TRBJ2-2, with TRBD1 matching over 8 bases. CDR1 and CDR2 (germline): LNHDA, SQIVND (reference sequence). The CDR3 has 14 amino acids. Trimming took 5 bases from V and 4 from J; bases not matched to a gene: 3. The CDR3 reads CASSSTGGTGELFF. CDR3 nucleotides: TGTGCCAGTAGTTCCACAGGGGGCACCGGGGAGCTGTTTTTT.

By its share, this clonotype is medium-sized. The chain combines TRBV24-1 with TRBJ2-1; tentatively, D is TRBD1 (5 bases). The CDR3 has 14 amino acids. Germline V gives CDR1 KGHDR, CDR2 SFDVKD. The ends were cut back, 1 base at V and 7 bases at J, with 10 bases in the middle. The CDR3 here is CATSDLGAPNEQFF. The CDR3 nucleotides read TGTGCCACCAGTGATTTAGGGGCGCCAAATGAGCAGTTCTTC.

This clonotype was observed a handful of times. V and J are TRBV20-1 and TRBJ2-2, with 7 bases aligning to TRBD1. Germline CDR1 DFQATT, CDR2 SNEGSKA (reference sequence). There are 15 residues in the CDR3. J lost 2 bases, V lost 2 bases, and 5 bases had no gene match. The CDR3 DNA reads TGCAGTGCTAGACGGACAGGAAGAAACACCGGGGAGCTGTTTTTT. It codes for CSARRTGRNTGELFF.

This clonotype appeared many times. The chain employs TRBV7-2 and TRBJ2-1; 8 bases are shared with TRBD2. The germline CDR1 and CDR2 sequences are SGHTA and FQGNSA. Trimming cost V 7 bases and J 3 bases; bases outside gene matches: 8. The CDR3 consists of 15 residues. The CDR3 DNA sequence: TGTGCCAGCACCGTAGCGGCGGGAGGCTACAATGAGCAGTTCTTC. It yields the protein CASTVAAGGYNEQFF.

This clonotype occurred many times. V and J are TRBV9 and TRBJ2-2; TRBD1 might be the D (5 bases). The germline CDR1 and CDR2 sequences are SGDLS and YYNGEE. Trimming left V 5 bases short and J 0 bases short, with 8 bases between. The CDR3 runs to 14 residues. The CDR3 protein is CASRQDPNTGELFF. The CDR3 DNA is TGTGCCAGCAGACAGGACCCGAACACCGGGGAGCTGTTTTTT.

The sample holds many counts of this clonotype. CDR3 in DNA: TGTGCCAGCAGCTTAGAATTTGGCACAGATACGCAGTATTTT. Encoded protein: CASSLEFGTDTQYF. V usage is TRBV11-3 and J usage is TRBJ2-3; D ambiguous. V lost 0 bases, J lost 1 base, and 5 bases lay in between. The V gene's germline CDR1 is SGHNT and CDR2 YENEEA. The length of the CDR3 is 14 residues.

Comment on this clonotype: This may stem from a read error, because a much larger clone lies one nucleotide away. The chain uses TRBV6-2 or TRBV6-3 and TRBJ2-2; D remains unclear. Germline CDR1 reads MNHEY; CDR2 reads SVGEGT. CDR3 size: 15 residues. The CDR3: CVSSYEAQNTGELFF. Written as DNA, the CDR3 is TGTGTCAGCAGTTACGAGGCACAGAACACCGGGGAGCTGTTTTTT.

Ten or more counts support this clonotype. The J gene is TRBJ1-4, the V gene TRBV5-5, with D uncertain. There are 20 residues in the CDR3. V shed 2 bases and J shed 3 bases, with 26 bases lying between them. Germline lookup yields CDR1 SGHKS and CDR2 YYEKEE (reference sequence). The DNA of the CDR3 is TGTGCCAGCAGCTTCTTCGAGGCGTTGACTGGTTGGAAGGCTAATGAAAAACTGTTTTTT. Protein: CASSFFEALTGWKANEKLFF. The variable domain in full, with the rest retrieved from reference TRBV5-5 and TRBJ1-4, is DAGVTQSPTHLIKTRGQQVTLRCSPISGHKSVSWYQQVLGQGPQFIFQYYEKEERGRGNFPDRFSARQFPNYSSELNVNALLLGDSALYLCASSFFEALTGWKANEKLFFGSGTQLSVL.

This clonotype was seen at least ten times. J is TRBJ2-3 and V is TRBV5-6; no definite D call. The length of the CDR3 is 12 residues. Trimming took 0 bases from V and 7 from J, leaving 6 bases between them. Looked up from germline, CDR1 is SGHDT and CDR2 is YYEEEE. CDR3 in DNA: TGTGCCAGCAGCTTGGATGCTTATACGCAGTATTTT. Its protein is CASSLDAYTQYF.

Regarding this clonotype: A much larger clonotype is one base distant, so this may be a read error. This sequence joins TRBV20-1 and TRBJ1-1, with TRBD1 matching over 10 bases. The CDR3 has 13 amino acids. V gave up 8 bases and J gave up 10 bases; unmatched junction bases: 13. Germline CDR1 is DFQATT and CDR2 is SNEGSKA (reference sequence). The CDR3 protein is CSLPRQGAFGAFF. Here the CDR3 DNA reads TGCAGTCTTCCAAGACAGGGGGCGTTTGGAGCTTTCTTT.

This clonotype occurred many times. The chain links TRBV6-6 to TRBJ1-4; no clear D gene. Germline CDR1 is MNHNY and CDR2 is SVGAGI (reference sequence). The CDR3 spans 14 residues. With 0 bases removed from V and 8 bases from J, the gap between germline ends came to 10 bases. The CDR3: CASSYSVAREKLFF. CDR3 nucleotide sequence: TGTGCCAGCAGTTACTCCGTGGCGCGCGAAAAACTGTTTTTT.

This clonotype was picked up many times. V and J are TRBV5-1 and TRBJ2-7; 12 nucleotides agree with TRBD2. CDR1 is SGHRS and CDR2 is YFSETQ in the germline V gene. CDR3 length equals 18 residues. V shed 0 bases and J 3 bases; nucleotides not matched to a gene: 10. The CDR3: CASSLVSSGRDLVYEQYF. The CDR3 coding sequence is TGCGCCAGCAGCTTGGTGTCTAGCGGGAGGGACTTGGTCTACGAGCAGTACTTC.

This clonotype was picked up many times. The V and J genes are TRBV9 and TRBJ2-2; D may be TRBD2 (6 bases). This CDR3 region has 18 residues. The ends were cut back, 4 bases at V and 6 bases at J, with 25 bases in the middle. The germline V gene has CDR1 SGDLS and CDR2 YYNGEE. The DNA of the CDR3 is TGTGCCAGCAGCCCGCGGGGATCATTGGGGTCCGGGTCCGGGGAGCTGTTTTTT. Protein: CASSPRGSLGSGSGELFF.

This clonotype was observed at least ten times. This chain links TRBV7-3 with TRBJ2-1, with 10 bases fitting TRBD2. V trimming: 5 bases; J trimming: 7 bases; junction bases outside the gene matches: 2. The CDR3 has 13 residues. Germline values: CDR1 SGHTA, CDR2 FQGTGA. The CDR3 nucleotides read TGTGCCAGCAGCGGTAGCGGGAGGAATGAGCAGTTCTTC. It codes for CASSGSGRNEQFF.

This clonotype appeared a few times. The chain has TRBV4-3 and TRBJ2-7; perhaps D is TRBD1 or TRBD2 (6 bases each). V lost 0 bases and J lost 3, with 9 bases in between. This CDR3 spans 14 amino acids. Germline-derived CDR1 and CDR2 are LGHNA and YSLEER. This CDR3 reads CASSQEEGGYEQYF. The CDR3 nucleotides are TGCGCCAGCAGCCAAGAGGAGGGGGGCTACGAGCAGTACTTC.

This clonotype was seen ten or more times. This sequence joins TRBV6-6 and TRBJ2-1; the match to TRBD2 covers 8 bases. V gave up 7 bases and J gave up 2 bases; unmatched junction bases: 7. Germline V gives CDR1 MNHNY, CDR2 SVGAGI (reference sequence). The CDR3 consists of 15 residues. Written as DNA, the CDR3 is TGTGCCAGCACTAATAGCGGGAATCCCTACAATGAGCAGTTCTTC. Protein sequence: CASTNSGNPYNEQFF.

This clonotype was seen ten or more times. The J gene is TRBJ2-3, the V gene TRBV24-1; TRBD1 is a possible D gene (6 bases). Germline CDR1 is KGHDR and CDR2 is SFDVKD. This CDR3 spans 15 amino acids. Trimming pared 4 bases from V and 1 base from J, leaving 11 bases between. CDR3 sequence reads: CATSDPGQRTDTQYF. In nucleotides, the CDR3 is TGTGCCACCAGTGACCCTGGACAGCGCACAGATACGCAGTATTTT.